This T cell receptor (beta chain) is from a study of cytomegalovirus exposure and HLA in healthy donors. A multiplex PCR was run with 60 Vbeta primers and 13 Jbeta primers. Assay: immunoSEQ multiplex PCR; the TCRdb copy retains only in-frame clones and omits some. The sample includes 90,000 to 150,000 clones, about 70% of them seen just once. The germline gives CDR1 SGHVS, CDR2 FQNEAQ. The CDR3 has 15 residues. V trimming: 1 base; J trimming: 4 bases; junction bases outside the gene matches: 3. V and J are TRBV7-8 and TRBJ2-3, with 9 bases matching TRBD2. The sample taken for sequencing was PBMCs. This receptor was taken from a woman aged 40 to 49 in good health and CMV-seronegative. The CDR3 reads CASSLGGGGADTQYF. The DNA of the CDR3 is TGTGCCAGCAGCTTAGGCGGGGGGGGTGCAGATACGCAGTATTTT.